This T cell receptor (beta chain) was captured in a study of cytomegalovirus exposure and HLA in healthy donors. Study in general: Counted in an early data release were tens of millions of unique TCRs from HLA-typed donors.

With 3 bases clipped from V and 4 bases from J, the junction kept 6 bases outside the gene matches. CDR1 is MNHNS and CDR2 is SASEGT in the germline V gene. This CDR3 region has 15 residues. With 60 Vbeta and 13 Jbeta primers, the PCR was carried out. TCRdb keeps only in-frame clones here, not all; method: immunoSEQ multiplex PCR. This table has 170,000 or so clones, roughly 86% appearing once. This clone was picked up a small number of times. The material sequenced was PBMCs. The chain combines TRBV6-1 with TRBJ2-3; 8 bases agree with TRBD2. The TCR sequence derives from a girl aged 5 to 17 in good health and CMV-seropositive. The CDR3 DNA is TGTGCCAGCAGTGAGGTCCGGGGGGGGGCAGATACGCAGTATTTT. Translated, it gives CASSEVRGGADTQYF.